Here is one T cell receptor (beta chain) with its context. Within the sample, other DNA sequences also encode this same CDR3. As processed by the authors: Amplified reference gene primers provided the basis for estimating nucleated cell counts. The assay was immunoSEQ multiplex PCR, and TCRdb's table has in-frame clones only and misses some. The V and J calls and clone size are taken from that table; D and trimming were inferred from the DNA. This repertoire shows some 95,000 clones, 91% found once; its top ten account for about 2%. Trimming took off 0 bases at V and 4 bases at J, with 5 bases between the two ends. The CDR3 length is 13 residues. Germline assignment: CDR1 LNHNV and CDR2 YYDKDF (reference sequence). These data originate in a study of blood T cell repertoires in COVID-19. Study context: Samples of COVID-19 (acute and convalescent) were obtained from the United States, Italy and Spain. T cells, B-cell-depleted T cells, or PBMCs provided the cDNA or gDNA that served as material.

The source material was peripheral blood. The genes are TRBV15 and TRBJ2-3; D gene unclear. The sequence was collected from a human donor with active COVID-19. The donor label of this sample is uncertain. The CDR3 DNA is TGTGCCACCAGCAGAGATGAGGCAGATACGCAGTATTTT. It translates to CATSRDEADTQYF.